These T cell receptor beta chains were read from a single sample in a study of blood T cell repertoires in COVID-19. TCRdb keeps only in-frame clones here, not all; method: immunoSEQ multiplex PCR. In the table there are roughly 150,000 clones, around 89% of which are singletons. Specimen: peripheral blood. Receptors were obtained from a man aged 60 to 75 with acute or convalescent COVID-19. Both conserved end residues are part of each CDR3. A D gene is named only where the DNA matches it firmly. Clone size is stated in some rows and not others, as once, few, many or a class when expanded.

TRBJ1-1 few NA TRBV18 CASSPLQLRTEAFF TGTGCCAGCTCACCCCTTCAACTACGCACTGAAGCTTTCTTT
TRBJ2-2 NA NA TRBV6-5 CASSPSLVTGELFF TGTGCCAGCAGTCCTAGTCTCGTCACCGGGGAGCTGTTTTTT
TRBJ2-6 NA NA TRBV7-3 CASSLIPVETPTISGANVLTF TGTGCCAGCAGCTTAATCCCCGTGGAGACCCCAACCATCTCTGGGGCCAACGTCCTGACTTTC
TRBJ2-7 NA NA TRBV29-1 CSVESNYEQYF TGCAGCGTTGAATCCAACTACGAGCAGTACTTC
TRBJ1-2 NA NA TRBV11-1 CASSLSAGDYGYTF TGTGCCAGCAGCTTAAGTGCCGGAGACTATGGCTACACCTTC
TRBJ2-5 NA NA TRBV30 CAWSRSAGREQETQYF TGTGCCTGGAGCAGATCGGCAGGGCGAGAACAAGAGACCCAGTACTTC
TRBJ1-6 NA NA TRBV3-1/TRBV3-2 CASSQVARRMGSPLHF TGTGCCAGCAGCCAAGTGGCGCGGCGGATGGGTTCACCCCTCCACTTT
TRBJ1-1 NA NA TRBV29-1 CSVAEAMGAFF TGCAGCGTTGCTGAGGCAATGGGAGCTTTCTTT
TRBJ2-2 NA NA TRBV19 CASSPGWGSRNTGELFF TGTGCCAGTAGCCCTGGATGGGGCAGCCGGAACACCGGGGAGCTGTTTTTT
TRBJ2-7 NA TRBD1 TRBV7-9 CASSPPGTGIEQYF TGTGCCAGCAGCCCACCCGGGACAGGGATCGAGCAGTACTTC
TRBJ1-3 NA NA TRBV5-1 CASSLGAGFGNTIYF TGCGCCAGCAGCTTGGGCGCCGGGTTTGGAAACACCATATATTTT
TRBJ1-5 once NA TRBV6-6 CASSYGPVNQPQHF TGTGCCAGCAGTTACGGGCCCGTCAATCAGCCCCAGCATTTT
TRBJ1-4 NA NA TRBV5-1 CASSLDVNSGKLFF TGCGCCAGCAGCTTGGATGTTAATTCAGGAAAACTGTTTTTT
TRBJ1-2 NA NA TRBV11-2 CASSLARRGEGYTF TGTGCCAGCAGCTTAGCCCGTCGGGGGGAAGGCTACACCTTC
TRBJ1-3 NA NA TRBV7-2 CASSLGQPGNTIYF TGTGCCAGCAGCTTAGGACAACCTGGAAACACCATATATTTT
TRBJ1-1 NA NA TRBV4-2 CASSQEGRVGTEAFF TGTGCCAGCAGCCAAGAGGGCAGGGTGGGCACTGAAGCTTTCTTT
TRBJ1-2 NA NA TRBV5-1 CASSSGGLANYGYTF TGCGCCAGCAGCTCGGGGGGGTTAGCTAACTATGGCTACACCTTC
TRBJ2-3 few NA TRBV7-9 CASSPTGGDTQYF TGTGCCAGCAGCCCCACAGGTGGAGATACGCAGTATTTT
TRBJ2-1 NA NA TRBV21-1 CASSKKTGQGSVYNEQFF TGTGCCAGCAGCAAAAAAACGGGACAGGGTTCGGTCTACAATGAGCAGTTCTTC
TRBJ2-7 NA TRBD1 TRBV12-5 CASGSTGGGEQYF TGTGCTAGTGGGAGTACAGGGGGAGGCGAGCAGTACTTC
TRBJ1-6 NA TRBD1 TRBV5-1 CASSLDGDRGNSPLHF TGCGCCAGCAGCTTGGATGGGGACAGGGGTAATTCACCCCTCCACTTT
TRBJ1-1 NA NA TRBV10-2 CASRWGGNAGTEAFF TGCGCCAGCAGATGGGGCGGGAACGCGGGGACTGAAGCTTTCTTT
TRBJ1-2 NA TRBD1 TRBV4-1 CASSQDPRDSRFNYGYTF TGCGCCAGCAGCCAAGATCCTCGGGACAGCCGTTTTAACTATGGCTACACCTTC
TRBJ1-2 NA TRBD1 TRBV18 CASSPARGRLMGYTF TGTGCCAGCTCACCTGCCAGGGGGCGTCTCATGGGCTACACCTTC
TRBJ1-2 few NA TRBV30 CAWSTGRGSYTF TGTGCCTGGAGTACCGGAAGGGGGAGCTACACCTTC
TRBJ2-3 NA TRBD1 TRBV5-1 CASSLGTGLITDTQYF TGCGCCAGCAGCTTGGGGACAGGGCTGATCACAGATACGCAGTATTTT
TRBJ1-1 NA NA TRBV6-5 CASSYQGNTEAFF TGTGCCAGCAGTTACCAGGGAAACACTGAAGCTTTCTTT
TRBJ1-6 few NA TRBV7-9 CASSLVSAGHESPLHF TGTGCCAGCAGCTTAGTTTCGGCGGGGCACGAATCACCCCTCCACTTT
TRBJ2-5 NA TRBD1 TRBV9 CASSVGTGGRETQYF TGTGCCAGCAGCGTAGGGACAGGGGGCAGGGAGACCCAGTACTTC
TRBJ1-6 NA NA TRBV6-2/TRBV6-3 CASSPVPDSRNSPLHF TGTGCCAGCAGCCCAGTCCCCGACAGCCGTAATTCACCCCTCCACTTT
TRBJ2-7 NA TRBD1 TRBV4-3 CASSQDDRGYEQYF TGCGCCAGCAGCCAAGATGACAGGGGTTACGAGCAGTACTTC
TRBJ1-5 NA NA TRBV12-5 CASGLWGREPQHF TGTGCTAGTGGTTTGTGGGGCAGGGAGCCCCAGCATTTT
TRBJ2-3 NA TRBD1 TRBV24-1 CATSDPTGGMMDTQYF TGTGCCACCAGTGATCCCACAGGGGGGATGATGGATACGCAGTATTTT
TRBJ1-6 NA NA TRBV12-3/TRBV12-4 CASSLGSSPLHF TGTGCCAGCAGTTTAGGGAGTTCACCCCTCCACTTT
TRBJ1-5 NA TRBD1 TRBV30 CAWSEGRGNQPQHF TGTGCCTGGAGTGAGGGCAGGGGGAATCAGCCCCAGCATTTT
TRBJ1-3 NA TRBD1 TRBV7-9 CASSLGTGVGNTIYF TGTGCCAGCAGCCTAGGGACAGGAGTTGGAAACACCATATATTTT
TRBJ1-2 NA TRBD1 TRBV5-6 CASRRQGPSYTF TGTGCCAGCAGGAGACAGGGGCCCAGCTACACCTTC
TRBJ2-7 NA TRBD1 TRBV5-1 CASSLAPGTGLSEQYF TGCGCCAGCAGCTTGGCGCCCGGGACAGGGTTGTCCGAGCAGTACTTC
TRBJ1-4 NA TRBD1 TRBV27 CASRTDRVGEKLFF TGTGCCAGCAGAACCGACAGGGTCGGGGAAAAACTGTTTTTT
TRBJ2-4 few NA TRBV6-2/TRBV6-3 CASSPRGPPIQYF TGTGCCAGCAGTCCCCGAGGGCCTCCTATTCAGTACTTC
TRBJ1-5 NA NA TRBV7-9 CASSPGGFSNQPQHF TGTGCCAGCAGCCCCGGGGGGTTTAGCAATCAGCCCCAGCATTTT
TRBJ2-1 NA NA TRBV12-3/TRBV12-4 CASSSPYNEQFF TGTGCCAGCAGTTCCCCTTACAATGAGCAGTTCTTC
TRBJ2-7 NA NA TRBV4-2 CASSQGQARYEQYF TGTGCCAGCAGCCAAGGACAGGCCCGCTACGAGCAGTACTTC
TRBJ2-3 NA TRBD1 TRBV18 CASSPTGGPDTQYF TGTGCCAGCTCACCGACAGGGGGCCCAGATACGCAGTATTTT
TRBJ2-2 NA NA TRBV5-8 CASSLLWTDYTGELFF TGTGCCAGCAGCTTGTTGTGGACAGACTACACCGGGGAGCTGTTTTTT
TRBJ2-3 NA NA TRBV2 CASRGQSDTQYF TGTGCCAGCAGAGGACAAAGCGATACGCAGTATTTT
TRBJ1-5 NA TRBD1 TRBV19 CASSIVQGSNQPQHF TGTGCCAGTAGTATCGTACAGGGGTCCAATCAGCCCCAGCATTTT
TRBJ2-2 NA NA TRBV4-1 CASSPRGLGSTGELFF TGCGCCAGCAGCCCGAGGGGGCTCGGGAGCACCGGGGAGCTGTTTTTT